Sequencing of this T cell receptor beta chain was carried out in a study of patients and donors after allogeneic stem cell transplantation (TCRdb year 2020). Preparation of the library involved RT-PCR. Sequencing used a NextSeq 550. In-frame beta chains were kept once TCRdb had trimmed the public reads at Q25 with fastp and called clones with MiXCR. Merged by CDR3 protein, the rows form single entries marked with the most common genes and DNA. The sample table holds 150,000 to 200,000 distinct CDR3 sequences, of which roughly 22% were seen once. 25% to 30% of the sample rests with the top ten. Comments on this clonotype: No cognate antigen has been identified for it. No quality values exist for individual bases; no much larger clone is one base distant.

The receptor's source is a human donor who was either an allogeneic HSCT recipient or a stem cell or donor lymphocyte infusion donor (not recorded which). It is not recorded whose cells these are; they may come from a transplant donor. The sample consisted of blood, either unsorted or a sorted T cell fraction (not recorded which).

The CDR3 is CASSLVGQGGGYEQYF. The DNA sequence is TGTGCCAGCAGCTTAGTGGGGCAGGGGGGAGGCTACGAGCAGTACTTC. The rearrangement joined TRBV7-9 to TRBJ2-7, and possibly TRBD1, on 7 matching bases. The CDR3 goes from the cysteine to the phenylalanine over 16 residues. The retained sequence is limited to the CDR3, 48 bases, with the frame set at the first base. V was cut back by 1 base and J by 3 bases, leaving a gap of 16 bases between them. CDR1 and CDR2 were assigned from the germline V gene (reference sequence) as SEHNR and FQNEAQ.